Listed below are T cell receptor beta chains from one sample, sequenced in a study of PD-L1 blockade in urothelial cancer. Clones were read by immunoSEQ multiplex PCR, and TCRdb kept only the in-frame ones, dropping some. The sample carries 40,000 or so clones, approximately 86% recorded once. The input for sequencing was PBMCs, taken around atezolizumab (anti-PD-L1) treatment. Receptor source: a man in his 60s with urothelial cancer. The conserved cysteine and the conserved F or W are not part of the CDR3 here.

>TRBV30|TRBJ2-2
AYKGGSETGELF
>TRBV4-1|TRBJ2-3
ASSQGYTRRLPDTQY
>TRBV7-9|TRBJ2-3
ASSLSLPRLAGGKETQY
>TRBV9|TRBJ2-5
ASSVVTGAQETQY
>TRBV30|TRBJ1-6
ALSTGQQNSPLH
>TRBV7-6|TRBJ2-5
ASSQTGRETQY
>TRBV5-5|TRBJ2-3
ASSPRLAGGSDTQY
>TRBV6-6|TRBJ2-5
ASSYTSGMYQETQY
>TRBV2|TRBJ2-1
ASSGDRGGYNEQF
>TRBV12-2|TRBJ2-5
ASRPASGSTETQY
>TRBV10-3|TRBJ2-7
AISESEGIAGTYEQY
>TRBV18|TRBJ2-2
ASSPKSRPGNTGELF
>TRBV5-1|TRBJ2-2
ASSLEASGNGGELF
>TRBV5-6|TRBJ1-2
ASSSNMQDSYGYT
>TRBV19|TRBJ1-5
ASSADRGVGNRNQPQH
>TRBV5-1|TRBJ2-6
ASSLAGQGGNSGANVLT
>TRBV6-1|TRBJ2-2
ASSEGLAGTLNTGELF
>TRBV6-1|TRBJ2-5
ASSRAVQETQY
>TRBV10-1|TRBJ2-7
ASSLTGAVYEQY
>TRBV30|TRBJ2-1
AWSVAGLLFGDEQF
>TRBV5-1|TRBJ2-7
ASSGDRAYEQY
>TRBV27|TRBJ2-5
ASSQTGETQY
>TRBV7-9|TRBJ1-5
ASSPDSDAQH
>TRBV2|TRBJ1-6
ASSDVGGISPLH
>TRBV29-1|TRBJ1-1
SVTTGPTENTEAF
>TRBV4-3|TRBJ2-1
ASSQDEGRMQF
>TRBV7-9|TRBJ2-3
ASSPPRPRITGSTDTQY
>TRBV4-2|TRBJ2-7
ASSPLLKPGEQY
>TRBV9|TRBJ2-7
ASSVKDSSYEQY
>TRBV6-1|TRBJ2-7
ASSESPGVPYEQY
>TRBV7-9|TRBJ1-2
ASSLASGGVDGYT
>TRBV28|TRBJ2-1
ASSTGTGFRWEQF
>TRBV5-1|TRBJ1-2
ASSFGTGGDGYT
>TRBV6-5|TRBJ1-6
ASAGRGNNNSPLH
>TRBV19|TRBJ1-5
ASSILAPGGLQPQH
>TRBV30|TRBJ1-4
AWGTTGGSEKLF
>TRBV27|TRBJ2-5
ASSLSTSGFKETQY
>TRBV5-1|TRBJ2-7
ASNAGGSSYEQY
>TRBV2|TRBJ2-5
ASSPTSRETQY
>TRBV9|TRBJ2-1
ASSVKTAGTSGPGVRNEQF
>TRBV6-1|TRBJ2-3
ASSEWGTSGTSTDTQY
>TRBV29-1|TRBJ2-3
SVVALAGGTDTQY
>TRBV5-1|TRBJ2-2
ASSREAGPAIGELF
>TRBV9|TRBJ2-7
ASSVTSGLSEQY
>TRBV7-3|TRBJ2-1
ASSPAGVADEQF
>TRBV19|TRBJ1-4
ASKSGQFATNEKLF
>TRBV4-1|TRBJ1-4
ASRTGNAADEKLF
>TRBV5-1|TRBJ2-7
ASSPGRERGEQY
>TRBV4-1|TRBJ2-2
ASSHGQGYTGELF
>TRBV7-9|TRBJ1-2
ASSFGTGDGYT
>TRBV27|TRBJ1-1
ASTPEAGNGNTEAF
>TRBV7-3|TRBJ2-2
ASSPQGSGELF
>TRBV6-1|TRBJ2-3
ASSEGGLARADTQY
>TRBV6-6|TRBJ2-1
ASRATGGNYNEQF
>TRBV6-1|TRBJ2-2
ASSPLTSPGELF
>TRBV14|TRBJ2-3
ASRTRVGDTQY